These 18 T cell receptor beta chains came from one sample sequenced in a study of T cells in Graves' hyperthyroidism and ophthalmopathy. RNA transcripts gave rise to amplified TCR beta CDR3 regions. The HTBI primer set served for first-round RT-PCR of the TCR CDR3. TCRdb redid the calling of the multiplex PCR reads with MiXCR, one entry per CDR3 protein. The profile shows about 690,000 distinct CDR3 sequences, about 18% of them singletons. Sequences were obtained from blood. These receptors were obtained from a man aged 45 to 65 with Graves' hyperthyroidism.

Comments on this clonotype: The missing conserved phenylalanine or tryptophan at the end of this CDR3 makes a read error likely. The chain employs TRBV6-2 or TRBV6-3 and TRBJ2-5; a possible D gene is TRBD2 (5 bases). Looked up from germline, CDR1 is MNHEY and CDR2 is SVGEGT. The CDR3 has 14 residues. The V end lost 3 bases, the J end lost 3 bases, and 11 bases lay between the germline ends. This CDR3 is CASSYPDGEETQYY. DNA of the CDR3: TGTGCCAGCAGTTATCCGGACGGGGAAGAGACCCAGTACTAC.

The chain couples TRBV4-3 to TRBJ1-2; no clear D gene. V lost 2 bases to trimming and J lost 0 bases, with 7 bases between them. The CDR3 extends over 14 amino acids. CDR1 and CDR2 from the germline V gene are LGHNA and YSLEER. The CDR3 nucleotides are TGCGCCAGCAGCCAAAACGTAGCTAACTATGGCTACACCTTC. Its translation: CASSQNVANYGYTF.

The V call is TRBV28, the J call TRBJ1-5, with D hard to call. V lost 5 bases to trimming and J lost 8 bases, with 10 bases between them. Germline V CDR1 and CDR2: MDHEN, SYDVKM. The CDR3 contains 12 residues. CDR3 protein: CASSPSGEPQHF. CDR3 nucleotides: TGTGCCAGCAGTCCGTCTGGGGAGCCCCAGCATTTT.

This clonotype was seen at least ten times. V is TRBV20-1 and J is TRBJ2-5, with 7 bases identical to TRBD1. The ends lost 4 bases at V and 0 bases at J; junction bases unmatched: 11. Looked up from germline, CDR1 is DFQATT and CDR2 is SNEGSKA (reference sequence). This CDR3 spans 16 amino acids. The CDR3 here is CSATHRDSDYQETQYF. The CDR3 nucleotides are TGCAGTGCTACACACCGGGACAGCGACTACCAAGAGACCCAGTACTTC.

This rearrangement joins TRBV20-1 to TRBJ2-1, with TRBD2 identical over 10 bases. The length of the CDR3 is 15 residues. The V gene's germline CDR1 is DFQATT and CDR2 SNEGSKA (reference sequence). With 6 bases clipped from V and 7 bases from J, the junction kept 12 bases outside the gene matches. Here the CDR3 reads CSAKRGLAGANEQFF. CDR3 bases: TGCAGTGCAAAGAGGGGCCTAGCGGGAGCTAATGAGCAGTTCTTC.

This clonotype showed up many times. The chain employs TRBV30 and TRBJ1-1; tentative D call: TRBD1 (5 bases). Germline-derived CDR1 and CDR2 are GTSNPN and SVGIG (reference sequence). This CDR3 has 13 residues. With 2 bases removed from V and 4 bases from J, the gap between germline ends came to 11 bases. The CDR3 DNA reads TGTGCCTGGAGTAGTCAGGGAGTCACTGAAGCTTTCTTT. Translating gives CAWSSQGVTEAFF.

Worth noting for this clonotype: This clone may be a read error of a much larger clone one base away. This chain uses TRBV5-1 with TRBJ1-1; D perhaps matches TRBD1 (5 bases). The V end was cut by 4 bases, the J end by 3 bases, with 16 bases between. The CDR3 has 15 amino acids. The V gene's germline CDR1 is SGHRS and CDR2 YFSETQ. This CDR3 reads CASSGSGKAYTEAFF. The CDR3 DNA follows: TGCGCCAGCAGCGGGTCAGGGAAGGCGTACACTGAAGCTTTCTTT.

This clonotype was seen many times. Here the CDR3 reads CASSLGTGGVGDTEAFF. Written as DNA, the CDR3 is TGTGCCAGCAGTTTGGGGACAGGCGGTGTCGGGGACACTGAAGCTTTCTTT. The gene calls are TRBV12-3 or TRBV12-4 and TRBJ1-1; 8 bases are a match to TRBD1. With 3 bases clipped from V and 3 bases from J, the junction kept 12 bases outside the gene matches. The CDR3 spans 17 residues.

This clonotype appeared a single time. Possible read error: a much larger clone is one base away. The chain has TRBV19 and TRBJ2-7, with TRBD2 matching 8 bases. The CDR3 has 14 amino acids. From germline, CDR1 is LNHDA and CDR2 SQIVND (reference sequence). CDR3 protein: CAGSPSGGSYEQYF. The CDR3 DNA sequence: TGTGCCGGTAGTCCCAGCGGGGGTTCCTACGAGCAGTACTTC.

This clonotype was counted ten times or more. The rearrangement joins TRBV11-2 to TRBJ2-5; no clear D. Germline V gives CDR1 SGHAT, CDR2 FQNNGV. The CDR3 runs 13 residues. Trimming pared 5 bases from V and 4 bases from J, leaving 11 bases between. CDR3 amino acids: CASSLKMLETQYF. In DNA, the CDR3 is TGTGCCAGCAGCCTGAAGATGCTAGAGACCCAGTACTTC. The whole variable domain, remainder taken from reference TRBV11-2 and TRBJ2-5, is EAGVAQSPRYKIIEKRQSVAFWCNPISGHATLYWYQQILGQGPKLLIQFQNNGVVDDSQLPKDRFSAERLKGVDSTLKIQPAKLEDSAVYLCASSLKMLETQYFGPGTRLLVL.

This clonotype was seen ten or more times. The V gene is TRBV7-2, the J gene TRBJ2-5, with 9 bases aligning to TRBD2. V was pared by 5 bases and J by 3 bases, with 7 bases of the junction left unmatched. Germline lookup yields CDR1 SGHTA and CDR2 FQGNSA. The CDR3 is made up of 15 amino acids. This chain's CDR3 is CASSLTGLAKETQYF. For the CDR3, the DNA is TGTGCCAGCAGCCTCACGGGACTAGCTAAAGAGACCCAGTACTTC. The whole variable domain, remainder taken from reference TRBV7-2 and TRBJ2-5, is GAGVSQSPSNKVTEKGKDVELRCDPISGHTALYWYRQSLGQGLEFLIYFQGNSAPDKSGLPSDRFSAERTGGSVSTLTIQRTQQEDSAVYLCASSLTGLAKETQYFGPGTRLLVL.

In this sample, this clonotype turned up many times. The chain employs TRBV12-3 or TRBV12-4 and TRBJ1-1; weak D call: TRBD1 (6 bases). The CDR3 consists of 15 residues. V lost 2 bases and J 3 bases, leaving 13 bases between the germline ends. In nucleotides, the CDR3 is TGTGCCAGCAGTTTAAGGCAGGGGATGGACACTGAAGCTTTCTTT. It codes for CASSLRQGMDTEAFF.

This clonotype has ten or more counts. V usage is TRBV6-6 and J usage is TRBJ1-5, with D perhaps TRBD1 (5 bases). The CDR3 extends over 15 amino acids. Germline V gives CDR1 MNHNY, CDR2 SVGAGI (reference sequence). With 0 bases removed from V and 2 bases from J, the gap between germline ends came to 8 bases. CDR3 protein: CASSYSVQGNQPQHF. The CDR3 DNA reads as TGTGCCAGCAGTTACTCGGTACAGGGCAATCAGCCCCAGCATTTT.

This clonotype has a count of ten or more. This chain connects TRBV27 to TRBJ2-7, with TRBD1 matching over 7 bases. This CDR3 is built from 16 residues. Per germline, CDR1 MNHEY and CDR2 SMNVEV (reference sequence). With V trimmed by 1 base and J by 0 bases, 6 bases remained unmatched. The CDR3 is CASSLYPGQSSYEQYF. DNA of the CDR3: TGTGCCAGCAGTTTATACCCGGGACAGAGCTCCTACGAGCAGTACTTC.

Ten or more counts support this clonotype. The V call is TRBV2, the J call TRBJ2-5; maybe TRBD2 (6 bases). The CDR3 consists of 16 residues. Per the germline V gene, CDR1 is SNHLY and CDR2 is FYNNEI. V was shortened by 1 base and J by 4 bases, with 16 bases between the two germline ends. CDR3 in DNA: TGTGCCAGCAGTGAAGTCGCGGACCGGGGGACAGAGACCCAGTACTTC. Translated: CASSEVADRGTETQYF.

The V gene is TRBV12-3 or TRBV12-4, the J gene TRBJ2-7, with D perhaps given as TRBD1 or TRBD2 (6 bases each). The CDR3 totals 14 residues. V lost 3 bases and J lost 6, with 15 bases in between. The CDR3 sequence is CASSFKVRGGEQYF. CDR3 nucleotides: TGTGCCAGCAGTTTTAAGGTCAGGGGAGGCGAGCAGTACTTC.

Only a few counts were recorded for this clonotype. The chain employs TRBV4-1 and TRBJ2-1, with 9 bases matching TRBD1. Trimming cost V 6 bases and J 6 bases; bases outside gene matches: 9. The CDR3 runs 15 residues. CDR1 and CDR2 (germline): MGHRA, YSYEKL. The CDR3 spells CASRKSGQGSNEQFF. CDR3 in DNA: TGCGCCAGCAGGAAAAGCGGACAGGGGAGCAATGAGCAGTTCTTC.

The chain joins TRBV28 to TRBJ2-1; tentatively, D is TRBD2 (6 bases). Per germline, CDR1 MDHEN and CDR2 SYDVKM. Trimming shortened V by 4 bases and J by 8 bases, and 27 bases separated the two germline ends. CDR3 length: 18 residues. This chain's CDR3 is CASSSVPRGWWREDEQFF. The CDR3 coding sequence is TGTGCCAGCAGTTCAGTCCCACGGGGGTGGTGGCGTGAGGATGAGCAGTTCTTC.